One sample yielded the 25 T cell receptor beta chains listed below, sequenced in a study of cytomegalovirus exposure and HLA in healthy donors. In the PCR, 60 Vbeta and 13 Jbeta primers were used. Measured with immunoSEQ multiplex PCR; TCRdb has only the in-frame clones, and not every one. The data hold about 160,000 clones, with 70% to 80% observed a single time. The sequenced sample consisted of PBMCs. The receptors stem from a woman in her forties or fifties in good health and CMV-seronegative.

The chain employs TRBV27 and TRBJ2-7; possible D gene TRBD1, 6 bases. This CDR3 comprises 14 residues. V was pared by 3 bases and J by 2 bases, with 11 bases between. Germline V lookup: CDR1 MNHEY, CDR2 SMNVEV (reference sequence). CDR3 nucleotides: TGTGCCAGCAGTTTTTTTCGACAGGCCTACGAGCAGTACTTC. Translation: CASSFFRQAYEQYF.

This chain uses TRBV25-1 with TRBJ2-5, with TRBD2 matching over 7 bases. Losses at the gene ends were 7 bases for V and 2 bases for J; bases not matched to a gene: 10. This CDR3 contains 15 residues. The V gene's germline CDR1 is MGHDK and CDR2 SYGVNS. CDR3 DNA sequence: TGTGCCAGCACCCCTACGGCGGGGGATCAAGAGACCCAGTACTTC. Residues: CASTPTAGDQETQYF.

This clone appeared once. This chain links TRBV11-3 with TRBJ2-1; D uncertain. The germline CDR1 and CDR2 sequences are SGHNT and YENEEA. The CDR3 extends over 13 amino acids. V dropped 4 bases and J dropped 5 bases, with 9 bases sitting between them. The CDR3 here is CASSYSRNNEQFF. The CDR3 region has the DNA TGTGCCAGCAGCTACAGTAGAAACAATGAGCAGTTCTTC. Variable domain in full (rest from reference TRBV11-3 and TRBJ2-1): EAGVVQSPRYKIIEKKQPVAFWCNPISGHNTLYWYLQNLGQGPELLIRYENEEAVDDSQLPKDRFSAERLKGVDSTLKIQPAELGDSAVYLCASSYSRNNEQFFGPGTRLTVL.

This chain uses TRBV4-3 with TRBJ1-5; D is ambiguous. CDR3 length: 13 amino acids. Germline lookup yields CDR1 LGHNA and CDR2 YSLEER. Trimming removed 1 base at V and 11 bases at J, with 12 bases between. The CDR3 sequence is CASSQGLGGTQHF. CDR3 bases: TGCGCCAGCAGCCAAGGGTTGGGAGGCACCCAGCATTTT.

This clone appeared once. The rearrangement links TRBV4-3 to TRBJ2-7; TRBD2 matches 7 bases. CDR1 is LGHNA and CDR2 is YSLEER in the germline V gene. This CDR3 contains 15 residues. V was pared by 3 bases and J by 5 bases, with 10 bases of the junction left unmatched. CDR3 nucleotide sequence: TGCGCCAGCAGCCAGGGGGGGTCAAAGGTCGACGAGCAGTACTTC. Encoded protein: CASSQGGSKVDEQYF.

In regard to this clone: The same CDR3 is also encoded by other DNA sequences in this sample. CDR3 DNA: TGTGCCAGCTCACCACTGGACAGTAGCTCTGGAAACACCATATATTTT. Protein sequence: CASSPLDSSSGNTIYF. The chain combines TRBV18 with TRBJ1-3; possibly TRBD1 for D (6 bases). The CDR3 is 16 amino acids. Germline-derived CDR1 and CDR2 are KGHSH and LQKENI. Trimming pared 1 base from V and 0 bases from J, leaving 10 bases between.

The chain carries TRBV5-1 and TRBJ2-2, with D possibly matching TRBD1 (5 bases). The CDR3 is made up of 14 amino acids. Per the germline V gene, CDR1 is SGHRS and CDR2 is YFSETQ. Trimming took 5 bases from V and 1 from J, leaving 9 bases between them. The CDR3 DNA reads TGCGCCAGCAGTTCACAGGTGAACACCGGGGAGCTGTTTTTT. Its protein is CASSSQVNTGELFF. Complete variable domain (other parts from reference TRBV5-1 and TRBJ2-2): KAGVTQTPRYLIKTRGQQVTLSCSPISGHRSVSWYQQTPGQGLQFLFEYFSETQRNKGNFPGRFSGRQFSNSRSEMNVSTLELGDSALYLCASSSQVNTGELFFGEGSRLTVL.

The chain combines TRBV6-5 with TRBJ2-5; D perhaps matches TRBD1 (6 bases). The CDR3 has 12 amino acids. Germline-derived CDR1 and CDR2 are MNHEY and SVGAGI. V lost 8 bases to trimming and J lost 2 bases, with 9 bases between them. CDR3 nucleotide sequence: TGTGCCAGCGGGGGCCGACAAGAGACCCAGTACTTC. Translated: CASGGRQETQYF.

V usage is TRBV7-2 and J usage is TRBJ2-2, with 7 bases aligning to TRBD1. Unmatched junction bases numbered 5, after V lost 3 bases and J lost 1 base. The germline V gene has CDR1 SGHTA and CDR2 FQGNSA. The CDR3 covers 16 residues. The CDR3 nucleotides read TGTGCCAGCAGCTTGTACAGGGGTCGGAACACCGGGGAGCTGTTTTTT. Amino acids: CASSLYRGRNTGELFF.

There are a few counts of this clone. The CDR3 sequence is CASSQGLYNEQFF. For the CDR3, the DNA is TGTGCCAGCAGTCAGGGCCTTTACAATGAGCAGTTCTTC. The rearrangement joins TRBV27 to TRBJ2-1; a possible D gene is TRBD1 (5 bases). Germline V CDR1 and CDR2: MNHEY, SMNVEV (reference sequence). This CDR3 contains 13 residues. Trimming cost V 5 bases and J 4 bases, with 9 bases left between them.

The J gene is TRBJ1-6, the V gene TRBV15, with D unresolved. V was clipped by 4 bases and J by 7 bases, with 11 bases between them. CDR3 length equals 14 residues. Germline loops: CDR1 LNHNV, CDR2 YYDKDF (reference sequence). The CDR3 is CATSTGSTNSPLHF. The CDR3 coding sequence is TGTGCCACCAGCACCGGGAGTACAAATTCACCCCTCCACTTT.

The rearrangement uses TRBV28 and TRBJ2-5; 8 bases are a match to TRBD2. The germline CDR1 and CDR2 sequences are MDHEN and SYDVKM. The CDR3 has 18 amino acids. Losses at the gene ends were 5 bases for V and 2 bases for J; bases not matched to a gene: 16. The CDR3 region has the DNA TGTGCCAGCAGTAGCGGGAGACGGTCCACCACCAAACAAGAGACCCAGTACTTC. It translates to CASSSGRRSTTKQETQYF.

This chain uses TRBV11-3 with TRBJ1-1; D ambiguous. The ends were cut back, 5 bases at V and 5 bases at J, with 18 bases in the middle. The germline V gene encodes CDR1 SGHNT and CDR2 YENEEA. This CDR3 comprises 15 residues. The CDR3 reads CASSPPGSEETEAFF. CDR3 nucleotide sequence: TGTGCCAGCAGCCCCCCGGGGAGTGAGGAAACTGAAGCTTTCTTT.

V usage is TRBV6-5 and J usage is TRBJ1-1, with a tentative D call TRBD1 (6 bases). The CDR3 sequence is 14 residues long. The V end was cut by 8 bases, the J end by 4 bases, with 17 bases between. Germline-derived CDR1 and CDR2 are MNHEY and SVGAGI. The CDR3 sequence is CASRLQGPRTEAFF. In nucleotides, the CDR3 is TGTGCCAGCCGCCTACAGGGACCCCGCACTGAAGCTTTCTTT.

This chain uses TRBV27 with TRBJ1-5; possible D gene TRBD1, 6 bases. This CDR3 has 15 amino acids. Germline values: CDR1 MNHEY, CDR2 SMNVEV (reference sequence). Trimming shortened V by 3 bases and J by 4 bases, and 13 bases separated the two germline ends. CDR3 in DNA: TGTGCCAGCAGTTTTGGTGGGCAGGGGAATCAGCCCCAGCATTTT. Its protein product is CASSFGGQGNQPQHF.

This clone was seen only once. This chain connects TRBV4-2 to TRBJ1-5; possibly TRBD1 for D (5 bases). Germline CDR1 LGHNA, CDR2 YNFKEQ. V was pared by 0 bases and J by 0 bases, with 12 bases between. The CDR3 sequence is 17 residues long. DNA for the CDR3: TGTGCCAGCAGCCAAGATCTGACAGAACATAGCAATCAGCCCCAGCATTTT. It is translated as CASSQDLTEHSNQPQHF.

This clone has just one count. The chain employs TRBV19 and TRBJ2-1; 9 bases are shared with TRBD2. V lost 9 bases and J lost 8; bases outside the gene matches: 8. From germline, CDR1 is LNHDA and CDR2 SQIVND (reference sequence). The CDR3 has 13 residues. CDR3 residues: CASQISGGHEQFF. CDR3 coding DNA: TGTGCCAGCCAAATTAGCGGGGGTCATGAGCAGTTCTTC.

The CDR3 reads CASSYRGQGNQPQHF. The DNA of the CDR3 is TGTGCCAGCAGTTACCGGGGACAGGGGAATCAGCCCCAGCATTTT. The chain employs TRBV6-6 and TRBJ1-5; 10 bases line up with TRBD1. V lost 2 bases to trimming and J lost 4 bases; unmatched junction nucleotides: 2. Germline CDR1 is MNHNY and CDR2 is SVGAGI (reference sequence). The CDR3 covers 15 residues.

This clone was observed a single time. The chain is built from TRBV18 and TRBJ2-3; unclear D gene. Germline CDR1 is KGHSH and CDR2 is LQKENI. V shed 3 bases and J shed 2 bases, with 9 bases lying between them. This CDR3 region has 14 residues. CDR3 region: CASSPSPNTDTQYF. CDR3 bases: TGTGCCAGCTCACCGAGTCCTAACACAGATACGCAGTATTTT.

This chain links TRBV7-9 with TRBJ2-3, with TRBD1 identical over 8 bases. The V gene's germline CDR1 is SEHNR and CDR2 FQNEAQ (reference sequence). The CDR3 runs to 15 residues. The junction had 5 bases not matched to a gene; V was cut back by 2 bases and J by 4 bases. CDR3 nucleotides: TGTGCCAGCAGCTTAACGGGACAGGAGGCAGATACGCAGTATTTT. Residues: CASSLTGQEADTQYF.

CDR3 bases: TGTGCCAGCAGCCCCCAGACAGGAAACCACTATGGCTACACCTTC. It specifies CASSPQTGNHYGYTF. The chain couples TRBV7-8 to TRBJ1-2, with D tentatively TRBD1 (6 bases). CDR1 SGHVS and CDR2 FQNEAQ come from the germline V gene. The CDR3 has 15 amino acids. V lost 5 bases to trimming and J lost 3 bases, with 16 bases between them. The full variable domain, with the rest looked up from reference TRBV7-8 and TRBJ1-2, is GAGVSQSPRYKVAKRGQDVALRCDPISGHVSLFWYQQALGQGPEFLTYFQNEAQLDKSGLPSDRFFAERPEGSVSTLKIQRTQQEDSAVYLCASSPQTGNHYGYTFGSGTRLTVV.

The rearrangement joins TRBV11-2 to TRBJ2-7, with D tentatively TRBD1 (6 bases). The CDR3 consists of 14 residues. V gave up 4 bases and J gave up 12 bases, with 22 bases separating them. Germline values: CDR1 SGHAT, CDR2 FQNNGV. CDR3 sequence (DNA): TGTGCCAGCAGCTCCCTTCCTAGACAGGCGAAGGTGTACTTC. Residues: CASSSLPRQAKVYF.

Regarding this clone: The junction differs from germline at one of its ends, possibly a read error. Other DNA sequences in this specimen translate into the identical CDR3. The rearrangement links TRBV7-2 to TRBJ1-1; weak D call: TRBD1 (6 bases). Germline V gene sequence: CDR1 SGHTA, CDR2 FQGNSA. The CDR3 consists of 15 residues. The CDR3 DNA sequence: TGTGCCAGCAGCTCGCCAGGGGCCCTGTGGACTGAAGCTTTCTTC. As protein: CASSSPGALWTEAFF. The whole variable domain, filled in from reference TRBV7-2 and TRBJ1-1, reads GAGVSQSPSNKVTEKGKDVELRCDPISGHTALYWYRQSLGQGLEFLIYFQGNSAPDKSGLPSDRFSAERTGGSVSTLTIQRTQQEDSAVYLCASSSPGALWTEAFFGQGTRLTVV.

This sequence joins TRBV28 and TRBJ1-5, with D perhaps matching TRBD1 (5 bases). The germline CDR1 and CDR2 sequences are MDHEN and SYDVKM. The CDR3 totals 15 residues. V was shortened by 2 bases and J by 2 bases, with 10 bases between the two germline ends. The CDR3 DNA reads TGTGCCAGCAGTTTAACAGGACCGCGCAATCAGCCCCAGCATTTT. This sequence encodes CASSLTGPRNQPQHF.

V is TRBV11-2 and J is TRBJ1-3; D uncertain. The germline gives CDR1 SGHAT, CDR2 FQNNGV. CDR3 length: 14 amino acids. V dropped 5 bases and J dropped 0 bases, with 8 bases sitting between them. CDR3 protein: CASSRVNSGNTIYF. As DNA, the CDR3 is TGTGCCAGCAGCCGGGTCAACTCTGGAAACACCATATATTTT.